These 22 T cell receptor beta chains were sequenced from one sample in a study of T cell clonality in common variable immunodeficiency. This table comes from immunoSEQ multiplex PCR, and its TCRdb copy is limited to in-frame clones, with some not included. Observed in the sample are around 57,000 clones, none of them singletons. The sample was peripheral blood mononuclear cells. The receptors stem from a person aged 18 to 70 in good health.

This clone showed up many times. The CDR3 end is not reached by the read, which stops 3 residues before it; the germline J gene fills it in. The chain employs TRBV19 and TRBJ2-3; the match to TRBD2 covers 8 bases. CDR3 size: 17 residues. Germline V gives CDR1 LNHDA, CDR2 SQIVND (reference sequence). V dropped 0 bases and J dropped 4; count of bases not matched to a gene: 9. The DNA read from the CDR3 is TGTGCCAGTAGTATAGATCGGCGCGGGAGGCCCCCAGATACG. It codes for CASSIDRRGRPPDT. The whole CDR3 protein reads CASSIDRRGRPPDTQYF.

This clone was detected many times. Read coverage stops 3 residues before the CDR3 terminus; the germline J gene supplies the remainder. The gene calls are TRBV9 and TRBJ2-1; D call uncertain. The CDR3 runs to 14 residues. Germline assignment: CDR1 SGDLS and CDR2 YYNGEE. The V end lost 0 bases, the J end lost 0 bases, and 4 bases lay between the germline ends. The sequenced CDR3 bases are TGTGCCAGCAGCGTAGGCGGCTCCTACAATGAG. Translated: CASSVGGSYNE. The whole CDR3 protein is CASSVGGSYNEQFF.

This clone was found a few times. Coverage ceases 3 residues before the CDR3 finishes, and the germline J gene fills in the end. The chain recombines TRBV6-4 with TRBJ2-1; possible D gene TRBD2, 6 bases. The germline CDR1 and CDR2 sequences are MRHNA and SNTAGT. The V end was cut by 4 bases, the J end by 8 bases, with 15 bases between. The CDR3 is made up of 14 amino acids. The CDR3 loop is CASSVGGSRDEQFF. Incomplete CDR3 DNA: TGTGCCAGCAGTGTCGGGGGTTCGCGCGATGAG.

Ten or more counts support this clone. The read falls 3 residues short of the CDR3 end, and the missing part is taken from the germline J gene. The J gene is TRBJ1-6, the V gene TRBV19; 11 nucleotides agree with TRBD1. Unmatched junction bases numbered 4, after V lost 8 bases and J lost 10 bases. The CDR3 loop spans 13 amino acids. Germline lookup yields CDR1 LNHDA and CDR2 SQIVND (reference sequence). Partial CDR3 DNA: TGTGCCAGTTCGGGACAGGGGGGATCACCC. Translating gives CASSGQGGSP. The whole CDR3 sequence is CASSGQGGSPLHF.

This clone was seen ten or more times. The read terminates 3 residues before the CDR3 end, so the remaining end is supplied by the germline J gene. The same CDR3 can be traced to other DNA sequences in this sample. V usage is TRBV5-1 and J usage is TRBJ2-3, with 7 bases fitting TRBD1. After removal of 4 bases from V and 2 bases from J, the junction contained 7 bases not matched to a gene. The CDR3 covers 15 residues. Germline lookup yields CDR1 SGHRS and CDR2 YFSETQ. The part of the CDR3 DNA that was read is TGCGCCAGCAGCCCCGGACAGGAAGACACAGATACG. Amino acid sequence: CASSPGQEDTDT. The entire CDR3 reads CASSPGQEDTDTQYF.

This clone appeared many times. The read halts 3 residues ahead of the CDR3 end, with the missing end drawn from the germline J gene. V gene TRBV28 combines with J gene TRBJ2-3; D is perhaps TRBD1 (7 bases). Trimming removed 10 bases at V and 3 bases at J, with 23 bases between. There are 16 residues in the CDR3. Germline CDR1 and CDR2: MDHEN and SYDVKM. The CDR3 spells CATAVFGAGGTDTQYF. The CDR3 bases that were read are TGTGCCACCGCCGTCTTTGGGGCAGGGGGGACAGATACG.

This clone was found many times. The read finishes 3 residues shy of the CDR3 end, and the germline J gene is used to complete it. The J gene is TRBJ1-1, the V gene TRBV10-3; 8 bases line up with TRBD1. V trimming: 5 bases; J trimming: 3 bases; junction bases outside the gene matches: 5. The CDR3 spans 14 residues. Germline loops: CDR1 ENHRY, CDR2 SYGVKD. The CDR3 spells CAISSGTGYTEAFF. The sequenced part of the CDR3 DNA is TGTGCCATCAGTTCCGGGACAGGCTACACTGAA.

This clone has at least ten counts. Sequencing ends 3 residues short of the CDR3 end; the germline J gene provides the rest. This chain uses TRBV2 with TRBJ2-1, with TRBD2 matching 11 bases. The V gene end was trimmed by 6 bases and the J gene end by 4 bases; junction bases not matched to a gene: 8. CDR1 is SNHLY, CDR2 FYNNEI, per germline. The CDR3 length is 16 residues. The sequenced CDR3 bases are TGTGCCAGCAGCCTCCCGACTAGCGGGGTTTACAATGAG. It translates to CASSLPTSGVYNE. The whole CDR3 region reads CASSLPTSGVYNEQFF.

This clone occurred many times. The read stops 3 residues short of the end of the CDR3; the missing end is completed from the germline J gene. This rearrangement joins TRBV6-2 or TRBV6-3 to TRBJ1-5; weak D call: TRBD1 (6 bases). Trimming removed 6 bases at V and 9 bases at J, with 21 bases between. CDR1 and CDR2 from the germline V gene are MNHEY and SVGEGT. The CDR3 has 15 amino acids. The sequenced part of the CDR3 DNA is TGTGCCAGCAGCTTAGACAGGATTCTAGAGCGGCCC. Translating gives CASSLDRILERP. The complete CDR3 protein is CASSLDRILERPQHF.

Many counts were recorded for this clone. The read terminates 3 residues ahead of where the CDR3 ends, so the germline J gene completes it. The chain has TRBV15 and TRBJ2-1; 10 nucleotides agree with TRBD1. The CDR3 spans 16 residues. J was trimmed by 3 bases and V by 5 bases; bases with no gene match: 7. Germline V CDR1 and CDR2: LNHNV, YYDKDF (reference sequence). CDR3 sequence: CATSPLDRGLYNEQFF. Incomplete CDR3 DNA: TGTGCCACCAGCCCCCTCGACAGGGGGCTCTACAATGAG.

This clone was seen ten or more times. The read ends 3 residues shy of where the CDR3 ends; the end is completed using the germline J gene. The chain joins TRBV5-1 to TRBJ2-1, with 8 bases lining up with TRBD2. Trimming removed 0 bases from V and 8 bases from J; junction bases left unmatched: 4. Germline V CDR1 and CDR2: SGHRS, YFSETQ. This CDR3 spans 14 amino acids. Incomplete CDR3 DNA: TGCGCCAGCAGCTTGGCCGGGGGGGCCGATGAG. Protein sequence: CASSLAGGADE. The entire CDR3 reads CASSLAGGADEQFF.

There are many counts of this clone. Coverage ceases 3 residues before the CDR3 finishes, and the germline J gene fills in the end. V gene TRBV20-1 combines with J gene TRBJ2-5; D not certain. The CDR3 totals 14 residues. Germline CDR1 and CDR2: DFQATT and SNEGSKA (reference sequence). V was trimmed by 0 bases and J by 7 bases, leaving 15 bases between them. CDR3 protein: CSARDPQRLGTQYF. CDR3 DNA (partial): TGCAGTGCTAGAGATCCCCAGCGCCTGGGGACC.

This clone was seen ten or more times. The read comes to an end 3 residues before the CDR3 does, leaving the germline J gene to fill in the end. The V gene is TRBV29-1, the J gene TRBJ1-2, with D possibly TRBD1 on 6 matching bases. Trimming cost V 1 base and J 6 bases, with 12 bases left between them. CDR1 is SQVTM, CDR2 ANQGSEA, per germline. The CDR3 loop spans 13 amino acids. The covered CDR3 bases are TGCAGCGTTGAAGGCCGGACAGAAGATGGC. Its translation is CSVEGRTEDG. The full CDR3 sequence reads CSVEGRTEDGYTF.

This clone has a count of ten or more. The read falls 3 residues short of the CDR3 end, and the missing part is taken from the germline J gene. V usage is TRBV18 and J usage is TRBJ1-4; 9 nucleotides align to TRBD1. This CDR3 has 16 residues. CDR1 is KGHSH and CDR2 is LQKENI in the germline V gene. Trimming at V came to 2 bases and at J to 4 bases, leaving 5 bases not matched to a gene. CDR3: CASSPTGTGLNEKLFF. Partial CDR3 DNA: TGTGCCAGCTCACCAACGGGGACAGGGCTTAATGAAAAA.

This clone was detected a few times. The sequenced fragment ends 3 residues before the CDR3 boundary, so the rest is inferred from the germline J gene. The chain couples TRBV2 to TRBJ2-5; 9 bases fit TRBD1. The CDR3 length is 14 residues. Germline CDR1 is SNHLY and CDR2 is FYNNEI. Trimming cost V 4 bases and J 4 bases; bases outside gene matches: 4. This chain's CDR3 is CASSGTGVRETQYF. The CDR3 bases that were read are TGTGCCAGCAGTGGGACAGGGGTGCGAGAGACC.

In this sample, this clone turned up a few times. The read finishes 3 residues shy of the CDR3 end, and the germline J gene is used to complete it. V and J are TRBV7-8 and TRBJ1-2; the D gene is possibly TRBD1 (5 bases). The CDR3 totals 16 residues. CDR1 and CDR2 (germline): SGHVS, FQNEAQ. V was shortened by 5 bases and J by 0 bases, with 16 bases between the two germline ends. The chain's CDR3 is CASSPLRGTANYGYTF. The DNA read from the CDR3 is TGTGCCAGCAGCCCTTTGAGGGGCACAGCTAACTATGGC. Full variable domain (rest looked up from reference TRBV7-8 and TRBJ1-2): GAGVSQSPRYKVAKRGQDVALRCDPISGHVSLFWYQQALGQGPEFLTYFQNEAQLDKSGLPSDRFFAERPEGSVSTLKIQRTQQEDSAVYLCASSPLRGTANYGYTFGSGTRLTVV.

This clone appeared many times. The sequenced fragment ends 3 residues before the CDR3 boundary, so the rest is inferred from the germline J gene. This rearrangement joins TRBV19 to TRBJ2-7; TRBD2 matches 9 bases. There are 14 residues in the CDR3. Trimming removed 5 bases from V and 2 bases from J; junction bases left unmatched: 4. CDR1 is LNHDA, CDR2 SQIVND, per germline (reference sequence). The part of the CDR3 DNA that was read is TGTGCCAGTAGTCTTCTAGCGGGGACCTACGAG. It yields the protein CASSLLAGTYE. Given in full, the CDR3 is CASSLLAGTYEQYF.

About this clone: From the germline J gene comes the end of the CDR3, since the read stops 3 residues before it. The V gene is TRBV7-9, the J gene TRBJ2-3, with 9 positions matching TRBD1. CDR1 is SEHNR and CDR2 is FQNEAQ in the germline V gene (reference sequence). V was pared by 3 bases and J by 0 bases, with 1 base of the junction left unmatched. This CDR3 has 15 amino acids. Here the CDR3 reads CASSLTGGSTDTQYF. The sequenced part of the CDR3 DNA is TGTGCCAGCAGCTTGACAGGGGGAAGCACAGATACG.

This clone was seen repeatedly, ten times or more. The read falls 3 residues short of the CDR3 end, and the missing part is taken from the germline J gene. This chain links TRBV20-1 with TRBJ2-7, with D possibly being TRBD2 (7 bases). This CDR3 comprises 15 residues. Germline loops: CDR1 DFQATT, CDR2 SNEGSKA (reference sequence). The V and J ends lost 6 bases and 5 bases respectively, with 23 bases between them. CDR3 sequence reads: CSAPFGGGSLNEQYF. The sequenced CDR3 bases are TGCAGTGCCCCTTTTGGGGGGGGCTCTCTCAACGAG.

This clone showed up many times. The sequence runs out 3 residues before the end of the CDR3; the remainder is reconstructed from the germline J gene. The chain links TRBV5-1 to TRBJ2-2; 14 bases align to TRBD2. The V gene end was trimmed by 5 bases and the J gene end by 4 bases; junction bases not matched to a gene: 10. Germline assignment: CDR1 SGHRS and CDR2 YFSETQ. The CDR3 covers 18 residues. CDR3 DNA (partial): TGCGCCAGCAGGGAGAACTCCGGGACTAGCGGGAGCACCGGGGAG. Residues: CASRENSGTSGSTGE. In full, the CDR3 is CASRENSGTSGSTGELFF.

Ten or more counts support this clone. The read terminates 3 residues ahead of where the CDR3 ends, so the germline J gene completes it. V gene TRBV19 combines with J gene TRBJ1-1; D unclear. This CDR3 has 13 amino acids. V shed 1 base and J shed 1 base, with 4 bases lying between them. Germline V gives CDR1 LNHDA, CDR2 SQIVND (reference sequence). This CDR3 is CASSIGQNTEAFF. CDR3 DNA, as far as it was read: TGTGCCAGTAGTATAGGGCAGAACACTGAA.

This clone appeared many times. From the germline J gene comes the end of the CDR3, since the read stops 3 residues before it. The rearrangement links TRBV19 to TRBJ1-1; 9 nucleotides agree with TRBD1. This CDR3 is 16 amino acids long. Germline V gene data show CDR1 as LNHDA and CDR2 as SQIVND (reference sequence). The V gene end was trimmed by 3 bases and the J gene end by 0 bases; junction bases not matched to a gene: 5. CDR3 DNA, as far as it was read: TGTGCCAGTAGTATTATTACAGGGGGCCTGAACACTGAA. Residues: CASSIITGGLNTE. The full-length CDR3 reads as CASSIITGGLNTEAFF.